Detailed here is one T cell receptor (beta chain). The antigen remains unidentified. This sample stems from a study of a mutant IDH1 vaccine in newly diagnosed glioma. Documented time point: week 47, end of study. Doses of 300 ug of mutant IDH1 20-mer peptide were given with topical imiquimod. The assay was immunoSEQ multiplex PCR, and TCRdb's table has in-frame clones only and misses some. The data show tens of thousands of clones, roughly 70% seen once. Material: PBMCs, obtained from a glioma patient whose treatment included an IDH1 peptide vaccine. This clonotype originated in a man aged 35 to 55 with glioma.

This CDR3 reads CASRDWSGRGYTF. CDR3 coding DNA: TGTGCCAGCAGAGATTGGTCCGGACGTGGCTACACCTTC. The chain uses TRBV7-2 and TRBJ1-2; D call uncertain. Trimming pared 6 bases from V and 7 bases from J, leaving 15 bases between. The CDR3 totals 13 residues. In germline, CDR1 is SGHTA, CDR2 FQGNSA.